This T cell receptor (beta chain) was found in a study of blood T cells in healthy people across ages. For the second PCR, which ran for 7 to 11 cycles, a sample-barcoded 5' primer and a J-beta primer mix were used. TCRdb re-derived calls from the 5' RACE reads in MiXCR, one entry per CDR3 protein. The data hold 1.5 million to 2 million distinct CDR3 sequences, with 28% observed a single time. A few counts support this clonotype. V was trimmed by 0 bases and J by 3 bases, leaving 12 bases between them. Germline lookup yields CDR1 MGHRA and CDR2 YSYEKL. The CDR3 contains 15 residues. Sequencing was performed on blood. This receptor was obtained from a woman aged 30 to 39 in good health. V gene TRBV4-1 combines with J gene TRBJ2-7; D remains unclear. CDR3 sequence: CASSQDRQRVYEQYF. The DNA of the CDR3 is TGCGCCAGCAGCCAAGATAGGCAGAGAGTCTACGAGCAGTACTTC.